The entry below describes one T cell receptor beta chain. Authors' methods: Estimates of nucleated cell counts were drawn from the amplification of reference gene primers. Here immunoSEQ multiplex PCR was the method, and the copy in TCRdb shows in-frame clones only, minus some. V and J calls and clone size are those listed in that table; D and trimming were worked out from the DNA. The data hold over 70,000 clones, with approximately 86% observed a single time. The data were taken from a study of blood T cell repertoires in COVID-19. Looking at the study overall: Spain, Italy and the United States supplied samples that represented acute and convalescent COVID-19. Nucleic acid was either cDNA or gDNA, and it came from T cells, B-cell-depleted T cells, or PBMCs.

Input material: peripheral blood. The TCR comes from a human donor in a cohort sampled during active COVID-19.

CDR3 residues: CASRPGGGPYGYTF. CDR3 sequence (DNA): TGTGCCAGTAGACCAGGGGGCGGTCCCTATGGCTACACCTTC. V gene TRBV19 combines with J gene TRBJ1-2, with 8 bases lining up with TRBD1. The CDR3 has 14 amino acids. Germline V gene data show CDR1 as LNHDA and CDR2 as SQIVND (reference sequence). With 6 bases clipped from V and 4 bases from J, the junction kept 7 bases outside the gene matches. The whole variable domain, filled in from reference TRBV19 and TRBJ1-2, reads DGGITQSPKYLFRKEGQNVTLSCEQNLNHDAMYWYRQDPGQGLRLIYYSQIVNDFQKGDIAEGYSVSREKKESFPLTVTSAQKNPTAFYLCASRPGGGPYGYTFGSGTRLTVV.